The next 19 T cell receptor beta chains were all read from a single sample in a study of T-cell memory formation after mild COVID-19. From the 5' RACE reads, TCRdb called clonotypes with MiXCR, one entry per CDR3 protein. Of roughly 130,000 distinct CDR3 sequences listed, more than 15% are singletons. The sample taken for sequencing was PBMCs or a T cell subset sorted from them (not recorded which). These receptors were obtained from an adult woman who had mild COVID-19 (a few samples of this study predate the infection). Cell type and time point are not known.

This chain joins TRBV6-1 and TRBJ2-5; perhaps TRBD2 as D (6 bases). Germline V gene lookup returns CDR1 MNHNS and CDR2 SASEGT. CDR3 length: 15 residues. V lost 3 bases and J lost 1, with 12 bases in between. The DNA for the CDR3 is TGTGCCAGCAGTGATGGTGCGGGGACCCAAGAGACCCAGTACTTC. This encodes CASSDGAGTQETQYF.

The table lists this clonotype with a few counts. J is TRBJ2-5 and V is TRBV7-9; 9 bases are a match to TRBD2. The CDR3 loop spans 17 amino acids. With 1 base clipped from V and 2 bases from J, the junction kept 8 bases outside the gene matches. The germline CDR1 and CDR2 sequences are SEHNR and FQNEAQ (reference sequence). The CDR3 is CASSLGVLTSGQETQYF. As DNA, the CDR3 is TGTGCCAGCAGCTTAGGGGTCCTGACTAGCGGACAAGAGACCCAGTACTTC.

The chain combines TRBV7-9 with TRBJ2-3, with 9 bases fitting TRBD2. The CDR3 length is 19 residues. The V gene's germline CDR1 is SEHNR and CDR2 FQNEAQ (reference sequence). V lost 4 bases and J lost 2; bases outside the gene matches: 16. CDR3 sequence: CASSYPSPLAGAFTDTQYF. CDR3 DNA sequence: TGTGCCAGCAGCTACCCTAGCCCCTTAGCGGGAGCGTTCACAGATACGCAGTATTTT.

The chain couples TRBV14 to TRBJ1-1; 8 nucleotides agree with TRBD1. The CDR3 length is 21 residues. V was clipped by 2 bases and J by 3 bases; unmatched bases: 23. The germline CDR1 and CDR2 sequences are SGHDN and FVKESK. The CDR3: CASSQRTGTLPSLLFDTEAFF. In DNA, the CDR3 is TGTGCCAGCAGCCAAAGGACAGGGACCCTCCCTTCTCTGTTATTCGACACTGAAGCTTTCTTT.

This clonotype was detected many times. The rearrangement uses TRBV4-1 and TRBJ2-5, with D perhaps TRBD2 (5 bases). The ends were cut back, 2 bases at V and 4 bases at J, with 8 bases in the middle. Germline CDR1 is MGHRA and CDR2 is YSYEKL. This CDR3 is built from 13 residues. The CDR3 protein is CASSQTRRETQYF. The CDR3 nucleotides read TGCGCCAGCAGCCAAACTAGGCGAGAGACCCAGTACTTC.

The CDR3 bases are TGTGCCAGCAGCTTAGGACCAAACAATGAGCAGTTCTTC. Translated: CASSLGPNNEQFF. The chain has TRBV7-9 and TRBJ2-1; no clear D. V lost 1 base and J 5 bases, leaving 6 bases between the germline ends. The CDR3 is made up of 13 amino acids. CDR1 is SEHNR, CDR2 FQNEAQ, per germline (reference sequence). The full variable domain, rest sourced from reference TRBV7-9 and TRBJ2-1, is DTGVSQNPRHKITKRGQNVTFRCDPISEHNRLYWYRQTLGQGPEFLTYFQNEAQLEKSRLLSDRFSAERPKGSFSTLEIQRTEQGDSAMYLCASSLGPNNEQFFGPGTRLTVL.

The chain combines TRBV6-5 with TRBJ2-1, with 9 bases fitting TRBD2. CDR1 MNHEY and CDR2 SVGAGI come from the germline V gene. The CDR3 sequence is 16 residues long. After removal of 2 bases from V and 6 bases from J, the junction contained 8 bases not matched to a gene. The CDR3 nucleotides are TGTGCCAGCAGTTACGGACTAGCGAACCCCATCAATGAGCAGTTCTTC. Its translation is CASSYGLANPINEQFF.

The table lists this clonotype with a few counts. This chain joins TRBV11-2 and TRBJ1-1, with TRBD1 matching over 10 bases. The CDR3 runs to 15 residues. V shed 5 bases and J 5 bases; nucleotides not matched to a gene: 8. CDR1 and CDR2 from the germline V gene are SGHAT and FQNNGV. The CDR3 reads CASSTRQGAITEAFF. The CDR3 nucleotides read TGTGCCAGCAGCACGAGACAGGGGGCCATTACTGAAGCTTTCTTT.

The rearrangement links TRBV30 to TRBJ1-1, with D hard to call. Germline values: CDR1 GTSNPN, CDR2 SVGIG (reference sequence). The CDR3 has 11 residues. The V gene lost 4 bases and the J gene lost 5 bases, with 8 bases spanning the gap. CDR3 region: CAWKVGTEAFF. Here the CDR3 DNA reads TGTGCCTGGAAGGTAGGAACTGAAGCTTTCTTT. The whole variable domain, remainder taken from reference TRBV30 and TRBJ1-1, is SQTIHQWPATLVQPVGSPLSLECTVEGTSNPNLYWYRQAAGRGLQLLFYSVGIGQISSEVPQNLSASRPQDRQFILSSKKLLLSDSGFYLCAWKVGTEAFFGQGTRLTVV.

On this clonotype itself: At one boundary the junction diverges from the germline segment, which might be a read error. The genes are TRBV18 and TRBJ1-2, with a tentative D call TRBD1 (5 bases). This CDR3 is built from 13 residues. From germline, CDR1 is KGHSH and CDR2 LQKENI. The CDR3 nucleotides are TGTGCCAGCTCACCACAGAACAGGACCAGCATGGCCTTC. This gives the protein CASSPQNRTSMAF.

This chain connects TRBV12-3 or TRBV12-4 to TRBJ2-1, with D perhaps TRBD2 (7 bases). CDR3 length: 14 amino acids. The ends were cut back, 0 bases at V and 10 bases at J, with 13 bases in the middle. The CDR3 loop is CASSLAGGPPEQFF. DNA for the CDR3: TGTGCCAGCAGTTTAGCGGGGGGGCCTCCCGAGCAGTTCTTC.

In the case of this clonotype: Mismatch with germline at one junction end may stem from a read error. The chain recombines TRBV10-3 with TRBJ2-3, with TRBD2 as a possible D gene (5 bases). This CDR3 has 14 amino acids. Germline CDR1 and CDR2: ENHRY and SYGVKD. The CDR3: CAIGERHEGGFQYF. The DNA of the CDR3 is TGTGCCATCGGTGAGAGGCACGAGGGTGGGTTCCAGTATTTT.

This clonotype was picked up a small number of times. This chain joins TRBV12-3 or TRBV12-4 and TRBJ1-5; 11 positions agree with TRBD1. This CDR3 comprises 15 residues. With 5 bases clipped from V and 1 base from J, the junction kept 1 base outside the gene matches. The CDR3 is CASSGDRGSNQPQHF. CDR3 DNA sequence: TGTGCCAGCAGTGGGGACAGGGGGAGCAATCAGCCCCAGCATTTT.

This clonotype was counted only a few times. CDR3 nucleotide sequence: TGCAGTGCCAACAGGGGGCGCAACTATGGCTACACCTTC. This translates into CSANRGRNYGYTF. The V gene is TRBV20-1, the J gene TRBJ1-2; 9 bases map to TRBD1. Trimming cost V 6 bases and J 2 bases; bases outside gene matches: 4. CDR3 size: 13 residues. Germline V gene data show CDR1 as DFQATT and CDR2 as SNEGSKA (reference sequence).

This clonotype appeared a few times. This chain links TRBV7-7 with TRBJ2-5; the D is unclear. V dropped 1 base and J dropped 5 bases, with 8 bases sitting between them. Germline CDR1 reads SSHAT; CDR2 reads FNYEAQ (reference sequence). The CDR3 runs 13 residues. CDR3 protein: CASSLGSPETQYF. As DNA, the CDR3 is TGTGCCAGCAGCTTAGGTAGTCCGGAGACCCAGTACTTC. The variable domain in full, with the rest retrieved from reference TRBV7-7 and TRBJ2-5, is GAGVSQSPRYKVTKRGQDVTLRCDPISSHATLYWYQQALGQGPEFLTYFNYEAQPDKSGLPSDRFSAERPEGSISTLTIQRTEQRDSAMYRCASSLGSPETQYFGPGTRLLVL.

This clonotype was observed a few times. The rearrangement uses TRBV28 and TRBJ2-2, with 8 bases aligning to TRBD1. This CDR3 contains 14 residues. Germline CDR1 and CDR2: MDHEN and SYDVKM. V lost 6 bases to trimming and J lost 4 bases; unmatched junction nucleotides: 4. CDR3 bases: TGTGCCAGCAGGCCAGGGGGCAGCACCGGGGAGCTGTTTTTT. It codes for CASRPGGSTGELFF. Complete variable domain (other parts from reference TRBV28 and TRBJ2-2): DVKVTQSSRYLVKRTGEKVFLECVQDMDHENMFWYRQDPGLGLRLIYFSYDVKMKEKGDIPEGYSVSREKKERFSLILESASTNQTSMYLCASRPGGSTGELFFGEGSRLTVL.

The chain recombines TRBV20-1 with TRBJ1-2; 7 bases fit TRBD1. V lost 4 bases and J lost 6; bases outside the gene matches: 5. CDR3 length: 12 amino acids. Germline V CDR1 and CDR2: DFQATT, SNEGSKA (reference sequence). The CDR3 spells CSANTQGNGYTF. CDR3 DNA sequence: TGCAGTGCTAATACACAGGGGAATGGCTACACCTTC.

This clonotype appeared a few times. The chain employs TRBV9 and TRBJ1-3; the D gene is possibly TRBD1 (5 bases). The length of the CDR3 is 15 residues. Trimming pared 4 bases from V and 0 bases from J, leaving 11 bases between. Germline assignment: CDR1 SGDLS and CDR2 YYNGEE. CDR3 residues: CASSSGLSSGNTIYF. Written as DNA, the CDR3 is TGTGCCAGCAGCTCGGGACTGAGCTCTGGAAACACCATATATTTT.

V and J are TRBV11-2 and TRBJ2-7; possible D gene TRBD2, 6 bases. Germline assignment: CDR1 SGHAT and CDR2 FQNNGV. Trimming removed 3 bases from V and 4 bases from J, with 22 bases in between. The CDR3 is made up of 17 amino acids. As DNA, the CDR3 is TGTGCCAGCAGCTTGGGGCCACTAGCACGGGAGACGTACGAGCAGTACTTC. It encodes CASSLGPLARETYEQYF.